This TCR beta chain was sequenced for a study of T cell responses to AZD1222 COVID-19 vaccine (dated by TCRdb to the early 2020s). Turning to the overall study: A total of about 250 trial participants underwent TCR sequencing, of whom some 200 had received two doses of AZD1222 and about 25 had received two doses of the MenACWY control vaccine. Trial participants were enrolled by age into 18-55, 56-69 and 70-plus year subgroups, with roughly 150, 30 and 60 TCR-sequenced participants respectively. What the work shows at the level of the full study, not this receptor alone: No day 14 peak-response samples were available, so repertoires were characterized only after the peak T cell response. Conclusions about previously exposed vaccinees are limited, since just five to seven AZD1222 recipients were seropositive for SARS-CoV-2 at baseline. CD4 TCRs associated with the vaccine covered the entire spike protein, and the dominant responses were in regions 160-218 and 743-854. Participants were mostly white British and included more females than males, and it was suggested by the authors that clonal diversity may have been underestimated. After two AZD1222 doses, spike-specific TCR breadth and depth were significantly higher than at day 0 and than in MenACWY recipients. Reportedly, close to half of the unique spike-specific TCRs recognized epitopes lying outside the regions that are mutated in the B.1.351 and B.1.1.7 variants. In the small 56-69-year group, the increase in depth fell short of significance, most likely because of low power.

The CDR3 regions of human TCRbeta chains were subjected to immunosequencing. The study's processing was this. Repertoire TCRs were checked for matches against a reference library of SARS-CoV-2-specific TCRs that had been generated using the MIRA antigen-specificity platform. Breadth was defined as the fraction of unique TCRs that were SARS-CoV-2-associated. Depth was defined as the fraction of total T cells that were SARS-CoV-2-associated. Using the MIRA data, each spike-specific TCR was mapped to the spike region that the TCR reacts to and placed in a CD4 or CD8 class. Log10-transformed breadth and depth values were compared by one-way ANOVA with Sidak's multiple comparisons tests. Drawn from immuneACCESS, this table holds only the in-frame rearrangements with V and J called that TCRdb kept. Clones are partly lost; checked studies trace under half to an unresolved V gene and leave the rest unexplained. That table gives V, J and clone size, and the DNA gave D and trimming. For this sample the table gives 90,000 to 100,000 clones, of which about 90% were detected only once. The ten largest make up about 16% of the sample.

The CDR1 and CDR2 encoded by the germline V gene are LGHNA and YNFKEQ. Trimming removed 0 bases from V and 5 bases from J, leaving 10 bases between the germline ends. From its cysteine to its phenylalanine, the CDR3 spans 15 amino acids. Only the CDR3 DNA is retained, 45 bases long and in frame from the first base. The time point label here, explained by the study, means: about 28 days (+/-7) after the second vaccine dose. AZD1222 recipients with second doses at about 4 weeks or about 12 weeks were pooled, because spike-specific TCR depth and breadth did not differ between schedules. Vaccinee samples were obtained from the UK trials COV001 and COV002, which included a single-blind randomized controlled phase 2/3 trial of AZD1222 (ChAdOx1 nCoV-19) in healthy adults. Trial participant PBMC samples were collected at day 0 and day 28 after the second dose for TCRbeta chain sequencing. A word on this clone: Its binding antigen is unknown. Base qualities are not recorded, but no much larger clone differs from it by a single base.

Recombination connected TRBV4-2 to TRBJ1-4, with TRBD1 perhaps the D gene, on 5 matching bases. Sequenced material: peripheral blood, taken 28 days after the second AZD1222 dose. The sequence was obtained from an adult who received the AZD1222 COVID-19 vaccine. The DNA is as follows: TGTGCCAGCAGCCAAGAGGAGGGGAGCAATGAAAAACTGTTTTTT. Its protein reads: CASSQEEGSNEKLFF.